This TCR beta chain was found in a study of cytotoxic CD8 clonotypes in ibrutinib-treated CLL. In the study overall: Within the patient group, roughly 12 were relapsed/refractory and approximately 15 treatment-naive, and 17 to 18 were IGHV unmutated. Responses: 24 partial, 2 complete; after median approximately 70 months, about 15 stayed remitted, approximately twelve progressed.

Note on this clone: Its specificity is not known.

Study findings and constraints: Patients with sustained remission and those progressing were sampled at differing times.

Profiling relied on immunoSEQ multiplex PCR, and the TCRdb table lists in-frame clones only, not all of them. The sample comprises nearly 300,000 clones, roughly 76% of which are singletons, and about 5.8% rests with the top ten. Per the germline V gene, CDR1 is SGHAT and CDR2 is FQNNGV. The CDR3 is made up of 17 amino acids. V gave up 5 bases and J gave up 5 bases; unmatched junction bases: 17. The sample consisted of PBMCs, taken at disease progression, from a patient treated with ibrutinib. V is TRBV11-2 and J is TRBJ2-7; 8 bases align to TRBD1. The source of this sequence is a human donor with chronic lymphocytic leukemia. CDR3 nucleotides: TGTGCCAGCAGCCGCAGCCTAGACAGGGGCCGGTCCCACGAGCAGTACTTC. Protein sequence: CASSRSLDRGRSHEQYF.